This paragraph reports one T cell receptor beta chain. Its target is unknown. The trim removed 10 bases at V and 5 bases at J, leaving 9 bases unmatched. This CDR3 has 14 residues. Germline loops: CDR1 ENHRY, CDR2 SYGVKD. This entry comes from a study of vaccination and CD4 T cells after COVID-19. Cultured CD4+ T cell DNA was sequenced using the Oncomine TCR Beta short-read assay. TCRdb recomputed calls from the PCR reads with MiXCR, one row per CDR3 protein. The sample has a few thousand distinct CDR3 sequences, 35% to 50% seen once. Treatment defined: approximately 10-day PBMC culture with coronavirus spike peptide pools or control peptides (ViraFEST assay). Each well held more than 1.5 million PBMCs in IL-2 (around 9.7 IU/ml) medium with about 9.6 ug/ml peptide pools.

Sequencing input: CD4+ T cells from blood, cultured in vitro. The rearrangement joins TRBV10-3 to TRBJ2-1, with 9 nucleotides matching TRBD2. This clonotype was obtained from a human donor who had recovered from COVID-19. The CDR3, as DNA: TGTGCCACACAACTAGCGGGCTTAAACAATGAGCAGTTCTTC. Protein sequence: CATQLAGLNNEQFF.